This passage covers 31 T cell receptor beta chains from one sample sequenced in a study of OX40 agonist ivuxolimab in advanced cancers. Measured with immunoSEQ multiplex PCR; TCRdb has only the in-frame clones, and not every one. The profile covers fewer than 45,000 clones, with around 87% appearing a single time and about a third taken by the ten largest. The sequenced sample was CD4+ or CD8+ T cells sorted from blood, obtained in a trial of the OX40 agonist ivuxolimab. The receptors here all came from an adult with an advanced solid tumor such as melanoma, head and neck, liver or kidney cancer.

The rearrangement links TRBV18 to TRBJ2-7; D is undetermined. Trimming cost V 6 bases and J 0 bases, with 6 bases left between them. The germline gives CDR1 KGHSH, CDR2 LQKENI. This CDR3 contains 12 residues. The CDR3 loop is CASSPSSYEQYF. The CDR3 nucleotides read TGTGCCAGCTCGCCTAGCTCCTACGAGCAGTACTTC. The variable domain in full, with the rest retrieved from reference TRBV18 and TRBJ2-7, is NAGVMQNPRHLVRRRGQEARLRCSPMKGHSHVYWYRQLPEEGLKFMVYLQKENIIDESGMPKERFSAEFPKEGPSILRIQQVVRGDSAAYFCASSPSSYEQYFGPGTRLTVT.

The V and J genes are TRBV19 and TRBJ2-3; D possibly corresponds to TRBD2 (6 bases). The V gene's germline CDR1 is LNHDA and CDR2 SQIVND (reference sequence). The CDR3 has 15 residues. Trimming removed 3 bases from V and 3 bases from J, with 13 bases in between. The CDR3 bases are TGTGCCAGTAGTATTTTTTGGAGGGAAACAGATACGCAGTATTTT. This codes for CASSIFWRETDTQYF.

The chain is built from TRBV4-2 and TRBJ2-7; weak D call: TRBD2 (5 bases). V gave up 0 bases and J gave up 5 bases, with 14 bases separating them. From germline, CDR1 is LGHNA and CDR2 YNFKEQ. The CDR3 consists of 15 residues. The CDR3 protein is CASSQERGSVDEQYF. The DNA of the CDR3 is TGTGCCAGCAGCCAAGAACGAGGGAGCGTCGACGAGCAGTACTTC.

This chain joins TRBV6-1 and TRBJ2-7; D perhaps matches TRBD1 (5 bases). Trimming removed 9 bases from V and 0 bases from J, with 9 bases in between. This CDR3 comprises 12 residues. CDR1 is MNHNS and CDR2 is SASEGT in the germline V gene. This CDR3 reads CASCRASYEQYF. As DNA, the CDR3 is TGTGCCAGTTGCAGGGCCTCCTACGAGCAGTACTTC.

The V call is TRBV6-5, the J call TRBJ1-2; D is perhaps TRBD1 (5 bases). The CDR3 extends over 16 amino acids. V lost 0 bases and J lost 4, with 15 bases in between. Per the germline V gene, CDR1 is MNHEY and CDR2 is SVGAGI. CDR3 loop: CASSYSPRRGTYGYTF. The CDR3, as DNA: TGTGCCAGCAGTTACTCGCCCCGACGCGGGACCTATGGCTACACCTTC.

The rearrangement uses TRBV7-6 and TRBJ2-5; 7 bases align to TRBD1. CDR3 length: 18 amino acids. J gave up 4 bases and V 3 bases, and 17 bases lay outside the gene matches. Germline V gives CDR1 SGHVS, CDR2 FNYEAQ. The CDR3, as DNA: TGTGCCAGCAGCTTCCCTTCCCACAGGGGATCTGGTAGAGAGACCCAGTACTTC. The encoded protein is CASSFPSHRGSGRETQYF.

The genes are TRBV6-1 and TRBJ1-4; D is unclear. This CDR3 has 13 residues. V gave up 7 bases and J gave up 8 bases, with 14 bases separating them. The V gene's germline CDR1 is MNHNS and CDR2 SASEGT. The CDR3 loop is CASTKNAGEKLFF. Here the CDR3 DNA reads TGTGCCAGCACTAAAAACGCGGGGGAAAAACTGTTTTTT.

The V gene is TRBV7-9, the J gene TRBJ1-3; the D is unclear. In germline, CDR1 is SEHNR, CDR2 FQNEAQ (reference sequence). The V and J ends lost 0 bases and 3 bases respectively, with 6 bases between them. The CDR3 is 14 residues long. The CDR3, as DNA: TGTGCCAGCAGCTTAGCGCTCGATGGAAACACCATATATTTT. Its translation: CASSLALDGNTIYF.

The CDR3 sequence is CASSLYRGRRGEPQHF. CDR3 in DNA: TGCGCCAGCAGCTTGTACAGGGGGCGCCGAGGGGAGCCCCAGCATTTT. This chain links TRBV5-1 with TRBJ1-5; 9 bases map to TRBD1. The length of the CDR3 is 16 residues. The J segment lost 8 bases and the V segment lost 1 base, leaving 10 bases of the junction unmatched. Germline CDR1 is SGHRS and CDR2 is YFSETQ.

The chain has TRBV11-2 and TRBJ2-5, with 7 nucleotides matching TRBD1. The assigned J gene may be wrong: the sequence end matches TRBJ2-7 better. The length of the CDR3 is 13 residues. Per the germline V gene, CDR1 is SGHAT and CDR2 is FQNNGV. The DNA for the CDR3 is TGTGCCAGCAGCTTTAACAGGGGCTACGAGCAGTACTTC. This translates into CASSFNRGYEQYF.

The rearrangement joins TRBV6-6 to TRBJ2-5, with D perhaps TRBD2 (6 bases). V was clipped by 5 bases and J by 5 bases, with 15 bases between them. The germline V gene has CDR1 MNHNY and CDR2 SVGAGI (reference sequence). The CDR3 spans 14 residues. CDR3 nucleotide sequence: TGTGCCAGCAGTAGATACGGGGAGGATGAGACCCAGTACTTC. This translates into CASSRYGEDETQYF.

Comment on this clone: Different DNA sequences within this sample yield the same CDR3. This rearrangement joins TRBV5-1 to TRBJ1-1; tentative D call: TRBD1 (5 bases). CDR3 length equals 14 residues. From germline, CDR1 is SGHRS and CDR2 YFSETQ. V lost 6 bases and J 2 bases, leaving 14 bases between the germline ends. For the CDR3, the DNA is TGCGCCAGCACCGAAGGGGCAGCTAACACTGAAGCTTTCTTT. It yields the protein CASTEGAANTEAFF.

The chain combines TRBV10-3 with TRBJ1-5; the D is unclear. Germline values: CDR1 ENHRY, CDR2 SYGVKD. The CDR3 spans 14 residues. Deletions cut 2 bases from V and 2 bases from J, with 7 bases between. The CDR3 loop reads CAISEGTGNQPQHF. CDR3 nucleotide sequence: TGTGCCATCAGTGAGGGCACCGGCAATCAGCCCCAGCATTTT.

The rearrangement links TRBV10-1 to TRBJ2-2; perhaps TRBD2 as D (5 bases). Looked up from germline, CDR1 is WNHNN and CDR2 is SYGVQD (reference sequence). V dropped 6 bases and J dropped 2 bases, with 13 bases sitting between them. The CDR3 sequence is 15 residues long. This chain's CDR3 is CASSPGIGNTGELFF. For the CDR3, the DNA is TGCGCCAGCAGCCCGGGGATAGGTAACACCGGGGAGCTGTTTTTT.

The V gene is TRBV5-1, the J gene TRBJ1-2; 11 positions agree with TRBD1. V dropped 0 bases and J dropped 4; count of bases not matched to a gene: 8. This CDR3 is 17 amino acids long. Germline values: CDR1 SGHRS, CDR2 YFSETQ. The CDR3 reads CASSLEGTGGRSYGYTF. CDR3 DNA sequence: TGCGCCAGCAGCTTGGAAGGGACAGGGGGGCGCTCCTATGGCTACACCTTC. The full variable domain, completed using reference TRBV5-1 and TRBJ1-2, is KAGVTQTPRYLIKTRGQQVTLSCSPISGHRSVSWYQQTPGQGLQFLFEYFSETQRNKGNFPGRFSGRQFSNSRSEMNVSTLELGDSALYLCASSLEGTGGRSYGYTFGSGTRLTVV.

V usage is TRBV6-6 and J usage is TRBJ1-4; TRBD1 agrees at 8 bases. The germline gives CDR1 MNHNY, CDR2 SVGAGI (reference sequence). The CDR3 sequence is 15 residues long. V lost 7 bases to trimming and J lost 8 bases; unmatched junction nucleotides: 12. The CDR3 loop is CASNRRQGQEEKLFF. The CDR3 region has the DNA TGTGCCAGCAACCGAAGACAGGGGCAGGAAGAAAAACTGTTTTTT.

V is TRBV5-1 and J is TRBJ2-3, with TRBD1 identical over 11 bases. This CDR3 has 15 amino acids. Per germline, CDR1 SGHRS and CDR2 YFSETQ. V was pared by 3 bases and J by 3 bases, with 3 bases of the junction left unmatched. CDR3 bases: TGCGCCAGCAGCTCAGGGACAGGGGGAACAGATACGCAGTATTTT. Its protein is CASSSGTGGTDTQYF.

Written as DNA, the CDR3 is TGTGCCAGCAGCGGAGACAGGGTCCGACGTTCCTACAATGAGCAGTTCTTC. Translated: CASSGDRVRRSYNEQFF. J is TRBJ2-1 and V is TRBV9; TRBD1 matches 7 bases. Germline lookup yields CDR1 SGDLS and CDR2 YYNGEE. V was pared by 3 bases and J by 1 base, with 10 bases of the junction left unmatched. The CDR3 spans 17 residues.

The chain links TRBV9 to TRBJ2-3; D is possibly TRBD1 (6 bases). This CDR3 region has 14 residues. V lost 6 bases and J 2 bases, leaving 13 bases between the germline ends. Germline V CDR1 and CDR2: SGDLS, YYNGEE. CDR3 region: CASNPGQPTDTQYF. CDR3 nucleotide sequence: TGTGCCAGCAACCCCGGACAGCCCACAGATACGCAGTATTTT.

The chain has TRBV2 and TRBJ2-6; TRBD2 is a possible D gene (6 bases). This CDR3 has 16 residues. CDR1 and CDR2 from the germline V gene are SNHLY and FYNNEI. Trimming left V 6 bases short and J 2 bases short, with 14 bases between. CDR3 sequence reads: CASRPGGWPGANVLTF. As DNA, the CDR3 is TGTGCCAGCAGGCCTGGAGGGTGGCCTGGGGCCAACGTCCTGACTTTC.

V gene TRBV19 combines with J gene TRBJ1-6; tentatively, D is TRBD1 (5 bases). Germline V gives CDR1 LNHDA, CDR2 SQIVND (reference sequence). The CDR3 is 15 amino acids. The ends were cut back, 6 bases at V and 11 bases at J, with 20 bases in the middle. In nucleotides, the CDR3 is TGTGCCAGTAGGCCAGGGACCCAAGTTAGGGCACCCCTCCACTTT. Protein sequence: CASRPGTQVRAPLHF.

The chain has TRBV7-9 and TRBJ2-5, with D maybe TRBD2 (5 bases). This CDR3 has 11 amino acids. The V end was cut by 5 bases, the J end by 9 bases, with 10 bases between. CDR1 and CDR2 from the germline V gene are SEHNR and FQNEAQ (reference sequence). The CDR3 is CASSPEGPQYF. DNA of the CDR3: TGTGCCAGCAGCCCCGAGGGTCCCCAGTACTTC.

The gene calls are TRBV7-9 and TRBJ2-1; 8 bases fit TRBD2. J was trimmed by 4 bases and V by 5 bases; bases with no gene match: 7. Germline lookup yields CDR1 SEHNR and CDR2 FQNEAQ (reference sequence). This CDR3 has 15 residues. The CDR3 DNA reads as TGTGCCAGCAGCCCGCGGGGGGCCCTATACAATGAGCAGTTCTTC. Residues: CASSPRGALYNEQFF.

V and J are TRBV18 and TRBJ1-1; 9 positions match TRBD1. J was trimmed by 5 bases and V by 4 bases; bases with no gene match: 2. In germline, CDR1 is KGHSH, CDR2 LQKENI. The CDR3 covers 13 residues. In nucleotides, the CDR3 is TGTGCCAGCTCACAGACAGGGGGGACTGAAGCTTTCTTT. It translates to CASSQTGGTEAFF.

The table lists this clone with a few counts. V gene TRBV9 combines with J gene TRBJ2-6; D assignment may be TRBD1 or TRBD2 (5 bases each). This CDR3 is 16 amino acids long. V lost 0 bases, J lost 3 bases, and 10 bases lay in between. Germline assignment: CDR1 SGDLS and CDR2 YYNGEE. The CDR3, as DNA: TGTGCCAGCAGCGTAGCTACGGGGCTTGGGGCCAACGTCCTGACTTTC. Residues: CASSVATGLGANVLTF.

The V gene is TRBV5-1, the J gene TRBJ2-2, with 13 bases identical to TRBD2. Germline values: CDR1 SGHRS, CDR2 YFSETQ. CDR3 size: 19 residues. V was pared by 3 bases and J by 0 bases, with 8 bases of the junction left unmatched. The CDR3 sequence is CASSSQLAGGQTNTGELFF. CDR3 in DNA: TGCGCCAGCAGCTCCCAACTAGCGGGGGGGCAAACGAACACCGGGGAGCTGTTTTTT.

This clone was counted a single time. This chain joins TRBV5-5 and TRBJ2-3; TRBD2 matches 15 bases. The trim removed 0 bases at V and 6 bases at J, leaving 2 bases unmatched. The CDR3 length is 16 residues. Germline CDR1 SGHKS, CDR2 YYEKEE (reference sequence). For the CDR3, the DNA is TGTGCCAGCAGCTTGGAGGGACTAGCGGGAGGTGATACGCAGTATTTT. Encoded protein: CASSLEGLAGGDTQYF.

The chain links TRBV5-1 to TRBJ2-5; 7 nucleotides align to TRBD1. Germline CDR1 reads SGHRS; CDR2 reads YFSETQ. The CDR3 is 13 amino acids. With 4 bases clipped from V and 5 bases from J, the junction kept 5 bases outside the gene matches. CDR3 residues: CASSLTGSETQYF. For the CDR3, the DNA is TGCGCCAGCAGCCTGACAGGGTCGGAGACCCAGTACTTC.

V is TRBV25-1 and J is TRBJ2-1, with TRBD2 matching 7 bases. From germline, CDR1 is MGHDK and CDR2 SYGVNS. The junction had 10 bases not matched to a gene; V was cut back by 6 bases and J by 5 bases. CDR3 length: 15 amino acids. The CDR3 loop is CASSDWGRVDNEQFF. Written as DNA, the CDR3 is TGTGCCAGCAGCGATTGGGGGAGGGTGGACAATGAGCAGTTCTTC. Full variable domain (outside the CDR3, taken from reference TRBV25-1 and TRBJ2-1): EADIYQTPRYLVIGTGKKITLECSQTMGHDKMYWYQQDPGMELHLIHYSYGVNSTEKGDLSSESTVSRIRTEHFPLTLESARPSHTSQYLCASSDWGRVDNEQFFGPGTRLTVL.

CDR3 protein: CASSLIAGKETQYF. For the CDR3, the DNA is TGTGCCAGCAGCTTGATCGCAGGGAAAGAGACCCAGTACTTC. V is TRBV5-5 and J is TRBJ2-5; tentatively, D is TRBD1 (5 bases). CDR3 length: 14 residues. The germline V gene has CDR1 SGHKS and CDR2 YYEKEE (reference sequence). V was trimmed by 1 base and J by 3 bases, leaving 10 bases between them.

The genes are TRBV5-1 and TRBJ1-1; no reliable D call. Trimming removed 3 bases at V and 1 base at J, with 10 bases between. Germline CDR1 reads SGHRS; CDR2 reads YFSETQ. The CDR3 loop spans 14 amino acids. The CDR3 nucleotides are TGCGCCAGCAGCTCTCGGACTGGGAACACTGAAGCTTTCTTT. This encodes CASSSRTGNTEAFF.